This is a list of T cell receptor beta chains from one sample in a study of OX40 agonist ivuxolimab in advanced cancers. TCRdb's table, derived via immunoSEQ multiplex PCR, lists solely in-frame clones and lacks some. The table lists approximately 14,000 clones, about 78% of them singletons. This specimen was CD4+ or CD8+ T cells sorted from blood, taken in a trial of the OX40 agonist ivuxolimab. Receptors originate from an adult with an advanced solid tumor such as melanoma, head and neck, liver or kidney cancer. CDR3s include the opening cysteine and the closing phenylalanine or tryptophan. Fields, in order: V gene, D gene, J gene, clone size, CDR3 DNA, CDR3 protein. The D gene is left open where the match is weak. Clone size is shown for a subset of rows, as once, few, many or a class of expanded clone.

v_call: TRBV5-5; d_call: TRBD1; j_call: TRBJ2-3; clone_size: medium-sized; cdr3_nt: TGTGCCAGCAGCTTGGGACAGGGCTCAGATACGCAGTATTTT; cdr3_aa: CASSLGQGSDTQYF
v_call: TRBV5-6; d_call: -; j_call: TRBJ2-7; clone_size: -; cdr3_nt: TGTGCCAGCAGCTTGGCCATGGGCTACGAGCAGTACTTC; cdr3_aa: CASSLAMGYEQYF
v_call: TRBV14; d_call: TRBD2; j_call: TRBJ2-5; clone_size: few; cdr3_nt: TGTGCCAGCAGCCCGGGACTATCTAAAGAGACCCAGTACTTC; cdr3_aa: CASSPGLSKETQYF
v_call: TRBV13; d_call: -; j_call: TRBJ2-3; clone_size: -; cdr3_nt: TGTGCCAGCAGCTCCTCCCAGGCGGGCATAGATACGCAGTATTTT; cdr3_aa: CASSSSQAGIDTQYF
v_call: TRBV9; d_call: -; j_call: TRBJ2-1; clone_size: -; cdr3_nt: TGTGCCAGCAGCGCCCAGAGCCAGGGGGGCTACCTTGTGGATGAGCAGTTCTTC; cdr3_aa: CASSAQSQGGYLVDEQFF
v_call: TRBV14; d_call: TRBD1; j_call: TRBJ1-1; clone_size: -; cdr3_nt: TGTGCCAGCAGCCAGACGACAGGGGGGGCTGAAGCTTTCTTT; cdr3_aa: CASSQTTGGAEAFF
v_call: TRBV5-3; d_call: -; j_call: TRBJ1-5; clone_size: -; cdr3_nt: TGTGCCAGAAGCACCACAGGCAGCCCACGTCGCATGCCCCAGCATTTT; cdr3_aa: CARSTTGSPRRMPQHF
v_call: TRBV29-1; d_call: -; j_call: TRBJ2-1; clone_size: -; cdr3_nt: TGCAGCGTTGTCACCTACAATGAGCAGTTCTTC; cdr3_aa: CSVVTYNEQFF
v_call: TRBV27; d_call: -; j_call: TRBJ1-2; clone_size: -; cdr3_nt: TGTGCCAGCAGTTTATATCGGGGGTTGGGCTATGGCTACACCTTC; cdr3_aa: CASSLYRGLGYGYTF
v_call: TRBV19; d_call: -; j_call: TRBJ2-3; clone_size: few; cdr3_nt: TGTGCCAGCAAGATGGAGATAGGCCAGGGTACGCAGTATTTT; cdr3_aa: CASKMEIGQGTQYF
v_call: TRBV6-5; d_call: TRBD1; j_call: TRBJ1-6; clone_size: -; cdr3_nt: TGTGCCAGCAGTCCCAGGGACAGGCCCAATTCACCCCTCCACTTT; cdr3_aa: CASSPRDRPNSPLHF
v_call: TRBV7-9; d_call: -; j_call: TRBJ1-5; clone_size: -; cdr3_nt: TGTGCCAGCAGCGCGGGGGGAGGAAATCAGCCCCAGCATTTT; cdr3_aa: CASSAGGGNQPQHF
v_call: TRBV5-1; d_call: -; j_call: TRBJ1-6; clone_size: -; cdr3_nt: TGCGCCAGGAGACTAGTTGATTCACCCCTCCACTTT; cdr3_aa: CARRLVDSPLHF
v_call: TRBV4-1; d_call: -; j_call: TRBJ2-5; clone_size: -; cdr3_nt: TGCGCCAGCAGCCAAGAATGGGGGGGCACGGAGACCCAGTACTTC; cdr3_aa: CASSQEWGGTETQYF
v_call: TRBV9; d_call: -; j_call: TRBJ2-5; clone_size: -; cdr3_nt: TGTGCCAGCAGCGTCAGTGGTGGGCCAGTAGAGACCCAGTACTTC; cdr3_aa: CASSVSGGPVETQYF
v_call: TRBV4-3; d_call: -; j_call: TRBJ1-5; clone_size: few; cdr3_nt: TGCGCCAGCAGCCAAGATCTTTCCGGGGACCAGCCCCAGCATTTT; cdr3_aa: CASSQDLSGDQPQHF
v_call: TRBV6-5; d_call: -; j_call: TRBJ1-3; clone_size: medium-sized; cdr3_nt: TGTGCCAGCAGTCCCTCCAGGGGATCCGGAAACACCATATATTTT; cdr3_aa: CASSPSRGSGNTIYF
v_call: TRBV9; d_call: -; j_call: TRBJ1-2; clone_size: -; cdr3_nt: TGTGCCAGCAGAGTTATGCAGGGGTCTGGGGGCGGCTACACCTTC; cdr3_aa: CASRVMQGSGGGYTF
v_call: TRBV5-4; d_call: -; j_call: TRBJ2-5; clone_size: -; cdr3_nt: TGTGCCAGCAGCTTGGGGTCAGAGACCCAGTACTTC; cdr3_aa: CASSLGSETQYF
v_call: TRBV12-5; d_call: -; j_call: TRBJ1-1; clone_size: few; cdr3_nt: TGTGCTAGTGGCCCGATTATACTGAACACTGAAGCTTTCTTT; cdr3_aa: CASGPIILNTEAFF
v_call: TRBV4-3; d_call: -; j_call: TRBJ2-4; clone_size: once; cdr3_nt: TGCGCCAGCAGCCAAGGCGTTAAAAACATTCAGTACTTC; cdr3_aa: CASSQGVKNIQYF
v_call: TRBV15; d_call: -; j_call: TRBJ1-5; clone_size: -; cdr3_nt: TGTGCCACCAGCAGAGCTGGGAATCAGCCCCAGCATTTT; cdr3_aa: CATSRAGNQPQHF
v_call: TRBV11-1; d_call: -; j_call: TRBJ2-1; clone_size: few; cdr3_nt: TGTGCCAGCAGCCTGCGCCGAGAGCAGTTCTTC; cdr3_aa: CASSLRREQFF
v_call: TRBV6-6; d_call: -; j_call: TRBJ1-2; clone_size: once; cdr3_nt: TGTGCCACCCCGGAACTGGACGGCTACACCTTC; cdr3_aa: CATPELDGYTF
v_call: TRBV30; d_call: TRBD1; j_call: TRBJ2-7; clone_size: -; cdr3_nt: TGTGCCTGGAGCACAAACCCAGACAGGGCCTACGAGCAGTACTTC; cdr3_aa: CAWSTNPDRAYEQYF
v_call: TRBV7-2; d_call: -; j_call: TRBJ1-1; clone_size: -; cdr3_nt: TGTGCCAGCAGCTTAGCGGCAGGGATTATGAACACTGAAGCTTTCTTT; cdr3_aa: CASSLAAGIMNTEAFF
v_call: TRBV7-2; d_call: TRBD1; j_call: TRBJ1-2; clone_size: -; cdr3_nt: TGTGCCAGCAGCCCGACAGGGACTGGCTACACCTTC; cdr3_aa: CASSPTGTGYTF
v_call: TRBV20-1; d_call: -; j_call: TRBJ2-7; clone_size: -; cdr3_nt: TGCAGTGCTGGCCTAGGGGCCGGGCAGTACTTC; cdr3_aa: CSAGLGAGQYF
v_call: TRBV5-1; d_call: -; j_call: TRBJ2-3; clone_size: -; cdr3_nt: TGCGCCAGCAGCTTCCATTCTAGCACAGATACGCAGTATTTT; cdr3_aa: CASSFHSSTDTQYF
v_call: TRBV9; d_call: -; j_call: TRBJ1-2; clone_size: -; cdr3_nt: TGTGCCAGCGGACCAGAACCCCCTCTGGGAGGCTACACCTTC; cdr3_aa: CASGPEPPLGGYTF
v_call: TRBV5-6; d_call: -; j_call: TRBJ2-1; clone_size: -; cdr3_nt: TGTGCCAGCAGCCCTGGGGGGCCTGGACCCTACAATGAGCAGTTCTTC; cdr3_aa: CASSPGGPGPYNEQFF
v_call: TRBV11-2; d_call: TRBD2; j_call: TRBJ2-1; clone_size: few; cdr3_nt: TGTGCCAGCAGCTTCAGAGGGGGGGCTAGCGGGGTCTATGAGCAGTTCTTC; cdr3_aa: CASSFRGGASGVYEQFF
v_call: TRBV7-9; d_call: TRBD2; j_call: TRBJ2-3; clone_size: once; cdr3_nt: TGTGCCAGCAGATTAGCGGGGAGCCGTACAGATACGCAGTATTTT; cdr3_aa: CASRLAGSRTDTQYF
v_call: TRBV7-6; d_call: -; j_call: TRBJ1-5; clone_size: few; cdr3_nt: TGTGCCAGCAGCTTAGATCCAGGGCCCTATAGCAATCAGCCCCAGCATTTT; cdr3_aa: CASSLDPGPYSNQPQHF
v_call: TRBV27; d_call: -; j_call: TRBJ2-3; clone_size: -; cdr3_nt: TGTGCCAGCAGTCCTGGGACACTTCCAGGAGATACGCAGTATTTT; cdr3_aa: CASSPGTLPGDTQYF
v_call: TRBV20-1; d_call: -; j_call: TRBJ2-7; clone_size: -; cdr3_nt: TGCAGTGCTTACCTCTCATACGAGCAGTACTTC; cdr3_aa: CSAYLSYEQYF
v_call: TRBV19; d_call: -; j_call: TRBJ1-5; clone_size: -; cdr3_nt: TGTGCCAGTAATCTCGGGACGGCCTCAAATCAGCCCCAGCATTTT; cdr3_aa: CASNLGTASNQPQHF
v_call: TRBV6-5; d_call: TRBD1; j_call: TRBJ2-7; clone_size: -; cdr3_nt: TGTGCCAGCAGCCTTACAGGGGGCGCGTTCAACGAGCAGTACTTC; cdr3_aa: CASSLTGGAFNEQYF
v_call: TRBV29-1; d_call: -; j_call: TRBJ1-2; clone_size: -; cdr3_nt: TGCAGCGTTGAACGCAGCTATGGCTACACCTTC; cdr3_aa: CSVERSYGYTF
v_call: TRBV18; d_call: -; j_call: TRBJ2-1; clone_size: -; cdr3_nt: TGTGCCAGCTCACCACCAGAGACTACTGACGAGCAGTTCTTC; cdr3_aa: CASSPPETTDEQFF
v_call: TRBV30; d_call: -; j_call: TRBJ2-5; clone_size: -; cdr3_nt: TGTGCCTGGACCTCCGTTGGGGTCCAAGAGACCCAGTACTTC; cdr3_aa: CAWTSVGVQETQYF
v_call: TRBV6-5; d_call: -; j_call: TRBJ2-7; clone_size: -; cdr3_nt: TGTGCCAGCAGTTACTCCGCCATGGCAGGCAACGAGCAGTACTTC; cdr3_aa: CASSYSAMAGNEQYF
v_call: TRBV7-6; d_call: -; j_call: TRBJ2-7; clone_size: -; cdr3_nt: TGTGCCAGCAGCTTAGTTGGGGGGGGGCGTGAGCAGTACTTC; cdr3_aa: CASSLVGGGREQYF
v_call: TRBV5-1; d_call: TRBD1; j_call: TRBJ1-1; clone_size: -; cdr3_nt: TGCGCCAGCAGCTTCCAGGGGGGTGAGGGCACTGAAGCTTTCTTT; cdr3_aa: CASSFQGGEGTEAFF
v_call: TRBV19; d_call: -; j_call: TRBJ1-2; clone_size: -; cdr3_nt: TGTGCCAGTATTCAGGCAGGCTATGGCTACACCTTC; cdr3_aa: CASIQAGYGYTF
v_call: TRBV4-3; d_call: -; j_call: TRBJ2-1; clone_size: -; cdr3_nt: TGCGCCAGCAGCCAAGATCCGGCCGAGCAGTTCTTC; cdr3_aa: CASSQDPAEQFF
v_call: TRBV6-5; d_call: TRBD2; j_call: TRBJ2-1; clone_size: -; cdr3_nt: TGTGCCAGCAGTCTCACGGGGGGGCACTACAATGAGCAGTTCTTC; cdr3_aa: CASSLTGGHYNEQFF
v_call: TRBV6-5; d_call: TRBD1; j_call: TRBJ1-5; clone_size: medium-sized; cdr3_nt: TGTGCCAGCAGCGACAGGGGGGCGAGTAATCAGCCCCAGCATTTT; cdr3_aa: CASSDRGASNQPQHF
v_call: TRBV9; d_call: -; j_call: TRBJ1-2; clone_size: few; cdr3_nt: TGTGCCAGCAGCGCCCGACCATATGGCTACACCTTC; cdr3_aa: CASSARPYGYTF
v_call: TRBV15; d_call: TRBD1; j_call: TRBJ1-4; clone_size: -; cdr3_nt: TGTGCCACCAGCAGAGACTCGGACAGGGCCTCAACTAATGAAAAACTGTTTTTT; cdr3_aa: CATSRDSDRASTNEKLFF